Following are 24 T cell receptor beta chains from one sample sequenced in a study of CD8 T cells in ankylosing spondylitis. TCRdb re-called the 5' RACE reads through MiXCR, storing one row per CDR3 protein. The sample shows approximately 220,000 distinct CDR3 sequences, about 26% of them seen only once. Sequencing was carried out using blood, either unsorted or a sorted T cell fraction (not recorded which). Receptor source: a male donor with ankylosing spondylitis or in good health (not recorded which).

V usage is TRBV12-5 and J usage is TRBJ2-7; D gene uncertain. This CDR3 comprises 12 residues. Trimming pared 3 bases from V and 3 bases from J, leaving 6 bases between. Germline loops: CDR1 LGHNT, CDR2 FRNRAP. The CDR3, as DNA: TGTGCTAGTGGTTTTTTGGACTACGAGCAGTACTTC. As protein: CASGFLDYEQYF.

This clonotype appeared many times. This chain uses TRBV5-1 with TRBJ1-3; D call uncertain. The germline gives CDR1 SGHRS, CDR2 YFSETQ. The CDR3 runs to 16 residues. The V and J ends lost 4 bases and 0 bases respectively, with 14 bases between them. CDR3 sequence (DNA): TGCGCCAGCAGCCATAATACCGGGGACTCTGGAAACACCATATATTTT. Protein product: CASSHNTGDSGNTIYF.

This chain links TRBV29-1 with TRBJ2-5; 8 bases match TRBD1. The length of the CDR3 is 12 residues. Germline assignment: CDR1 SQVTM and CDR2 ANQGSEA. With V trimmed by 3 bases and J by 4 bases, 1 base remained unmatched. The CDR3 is CSVDRGRETQYF. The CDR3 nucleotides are TGCAGCGTTGACAGGGGGCGAGAGACCCAGTACTTC.

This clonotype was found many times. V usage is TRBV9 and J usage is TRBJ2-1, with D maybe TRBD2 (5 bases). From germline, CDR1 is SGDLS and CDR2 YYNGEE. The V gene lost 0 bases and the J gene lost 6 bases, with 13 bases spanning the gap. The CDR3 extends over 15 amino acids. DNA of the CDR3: TGTGCCAGCAGCGTAGATCCTAGCAGGTCCAATGAGCAGTTCTTC. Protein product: CASSVDPSRSNEQFF.

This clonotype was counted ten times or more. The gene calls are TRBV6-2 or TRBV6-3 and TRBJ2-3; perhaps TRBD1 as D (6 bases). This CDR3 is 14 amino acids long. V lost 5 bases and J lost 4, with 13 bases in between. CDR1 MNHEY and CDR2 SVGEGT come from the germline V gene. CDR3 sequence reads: CASSAARGADTQYF. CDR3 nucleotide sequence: TGTGCCAGCAGTGCGGCCAGGGGCGCAGATACGCAGTATTTT.

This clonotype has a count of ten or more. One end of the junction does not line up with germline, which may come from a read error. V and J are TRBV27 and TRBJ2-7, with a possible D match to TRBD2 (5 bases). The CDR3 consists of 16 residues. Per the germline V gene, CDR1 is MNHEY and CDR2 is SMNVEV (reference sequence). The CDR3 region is CASSLSGVMGSGEQYF. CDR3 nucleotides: TGTGCCAGCAGTCTATCCGGGGTGATGGGTTCTGGGGAGCAGTACTTC.

In DNA form, the CDR3 reads TGTGCCAGCTCACCAACCGGCGGACAGCAAGAGACCCAGTACTTC. It specifies CASSPTGGQQETQYF. This chain links TRBV18 with TRBJ2-5, with D perhaps TRBD1 (6 bases). This CDR3 has 15 residues. CDR1 is KGHSH, CDR2 LQKENI, per germline. The ends were cut back, 2 bases at V and 2 bases at J, with 12 bases in the middle.

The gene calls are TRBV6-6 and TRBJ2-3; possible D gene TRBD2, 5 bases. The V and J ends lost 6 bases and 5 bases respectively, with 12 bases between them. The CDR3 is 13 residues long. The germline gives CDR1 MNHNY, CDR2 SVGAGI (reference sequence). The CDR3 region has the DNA TGTGCCAGCAGGACTACGGTGGGAGATACGCAGTATTTT. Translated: CASRTTVGDTQYF.

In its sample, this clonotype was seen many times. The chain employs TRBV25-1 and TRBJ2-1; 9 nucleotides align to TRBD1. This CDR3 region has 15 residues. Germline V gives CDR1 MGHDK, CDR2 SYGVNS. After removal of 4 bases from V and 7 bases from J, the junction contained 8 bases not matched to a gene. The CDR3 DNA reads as TGTGCCAGCAGTGCATCGGGACAGGGTAAAAATGAGCAGTTCTTC. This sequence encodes CASSASGQGKNEQFF.

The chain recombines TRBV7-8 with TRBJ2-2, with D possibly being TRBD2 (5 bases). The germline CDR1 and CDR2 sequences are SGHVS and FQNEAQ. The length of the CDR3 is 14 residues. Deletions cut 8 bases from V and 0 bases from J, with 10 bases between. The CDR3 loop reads CASGRGSNTGELFF. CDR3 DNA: TGTGCCAGCGGTCGGGGATCGAACACCGGGGAGCTGTTTTTT.

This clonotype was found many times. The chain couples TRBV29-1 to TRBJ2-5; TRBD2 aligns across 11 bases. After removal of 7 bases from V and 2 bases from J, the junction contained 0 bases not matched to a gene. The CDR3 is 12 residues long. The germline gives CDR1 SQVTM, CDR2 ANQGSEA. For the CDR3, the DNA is TGCAGCGGGACTAGCGGGCAAGAGACCCAGTACTTC. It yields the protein CSGTSGQETQYF.

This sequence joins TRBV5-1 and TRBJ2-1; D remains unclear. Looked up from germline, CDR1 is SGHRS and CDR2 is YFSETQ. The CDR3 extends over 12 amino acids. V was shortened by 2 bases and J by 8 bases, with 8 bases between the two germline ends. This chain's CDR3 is CASSFSGDEQFF. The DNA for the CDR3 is TGCGCCAGCAGCTTCTCGGGTGATGAGCAGTTCTTC.

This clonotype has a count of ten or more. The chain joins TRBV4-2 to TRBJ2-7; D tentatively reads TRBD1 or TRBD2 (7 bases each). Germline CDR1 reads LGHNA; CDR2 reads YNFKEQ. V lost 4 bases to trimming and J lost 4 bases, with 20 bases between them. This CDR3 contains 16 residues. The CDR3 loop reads CASSPPDREGSYEQYF. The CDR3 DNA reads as TGTGCCAGCAGCCCGCCCGACAGGGAGGGGAGTTACGAGCAGTACTTC.

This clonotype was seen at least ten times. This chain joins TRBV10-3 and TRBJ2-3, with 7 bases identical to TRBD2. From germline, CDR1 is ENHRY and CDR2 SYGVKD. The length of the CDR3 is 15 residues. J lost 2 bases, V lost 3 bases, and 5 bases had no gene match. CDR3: CAISDRGRDTDTQYF. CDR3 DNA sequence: TGTGCCATCAGTGACCGAGGGAGGGACACAGATACGCAGTATTTT.

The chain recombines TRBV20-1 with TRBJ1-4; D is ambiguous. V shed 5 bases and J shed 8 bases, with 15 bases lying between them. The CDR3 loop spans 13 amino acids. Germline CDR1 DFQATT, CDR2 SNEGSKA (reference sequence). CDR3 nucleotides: TGCAGTGCTGGAGGTATTGATCGGGAAAAACTGTTTTTT. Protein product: CSAGGIDREKLFF.

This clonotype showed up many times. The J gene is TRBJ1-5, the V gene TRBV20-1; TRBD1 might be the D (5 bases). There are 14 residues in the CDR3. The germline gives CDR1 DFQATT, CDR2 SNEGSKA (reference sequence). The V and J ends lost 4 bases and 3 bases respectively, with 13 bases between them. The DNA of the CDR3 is TGCAGTGCTATTGACAGAGACCACAATCAGCCCCAGCATTTT. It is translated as CSAIDRDHNQPQHF.

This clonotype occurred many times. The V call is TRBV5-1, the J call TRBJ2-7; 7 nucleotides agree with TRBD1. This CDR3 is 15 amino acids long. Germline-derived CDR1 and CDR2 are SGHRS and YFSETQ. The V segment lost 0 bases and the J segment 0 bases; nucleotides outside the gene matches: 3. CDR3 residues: CASSLVPGGSYEQYF. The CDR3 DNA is TGCGCCAGCAGCTTGGTTCCAGGGGGCTCCTACGAGCAGTACTTC.

This chain's CDR3 is CASSYRLAGEETQYF. The CDR3 DNA is TGTGCCAGCAGTTATCGGCTAGCGGGAGAGGAGACCCAGTACTTC. The chain carries TRBV6-2 or TRBV6-3 and TRBJ2-5; 10 nucleotides match TRBD2. Unmatched junction bases numbered 6, after V lost 3 bases and J lost 5 bases. Germline loops: CDR1 MNHEY, CDR2 SVGEGT. CDR3 length: 15 residues.

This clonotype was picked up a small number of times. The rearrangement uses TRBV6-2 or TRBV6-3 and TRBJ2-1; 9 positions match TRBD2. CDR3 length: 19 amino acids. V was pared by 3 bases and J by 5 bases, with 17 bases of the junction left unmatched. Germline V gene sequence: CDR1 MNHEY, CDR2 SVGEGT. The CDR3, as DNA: TGTGCCAGCAGTTATCCCCCCCTCGGATTCCTAGCGGGGAACAATGAGCAGTTCTTC. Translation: CASSYPPLGFLAGNNEQFF.

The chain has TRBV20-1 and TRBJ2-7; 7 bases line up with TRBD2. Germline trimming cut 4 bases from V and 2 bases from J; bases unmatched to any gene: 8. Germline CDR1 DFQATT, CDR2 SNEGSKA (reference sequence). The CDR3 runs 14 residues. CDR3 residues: CSAIGTINPYEQYF. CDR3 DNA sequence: TGCAGTGCTATCGGGACTATCAACCCCTACGAGCAGTACTTC.

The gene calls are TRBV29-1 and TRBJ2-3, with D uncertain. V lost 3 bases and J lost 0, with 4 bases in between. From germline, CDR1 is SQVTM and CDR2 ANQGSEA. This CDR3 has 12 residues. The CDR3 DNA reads TGCAGCGTTGATGGAAGCACAGATACGCAGTATTTT. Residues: CSVDGSTDTQYF.

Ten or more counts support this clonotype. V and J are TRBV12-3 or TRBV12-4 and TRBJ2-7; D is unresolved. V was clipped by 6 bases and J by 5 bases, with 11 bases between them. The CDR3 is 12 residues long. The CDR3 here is CASSKTRNEQYF. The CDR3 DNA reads TGTGCCAGCAGCAAGACTCGCAACGAGCAGTACTTC.

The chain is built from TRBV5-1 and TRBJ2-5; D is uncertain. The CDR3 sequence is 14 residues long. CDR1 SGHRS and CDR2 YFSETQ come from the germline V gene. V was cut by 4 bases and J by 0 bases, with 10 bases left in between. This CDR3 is CASSRRPYQETQYF. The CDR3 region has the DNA TGCGCCAGCAGCCGCCGACCGTACCAAGAGACCCAGTACTTC.

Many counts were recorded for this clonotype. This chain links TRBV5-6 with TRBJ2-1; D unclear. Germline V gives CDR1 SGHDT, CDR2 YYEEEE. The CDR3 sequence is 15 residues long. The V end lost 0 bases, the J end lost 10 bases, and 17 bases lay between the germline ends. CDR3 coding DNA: TGTGCCAGCAGCTTGGTAAAACTTAGGGTCAGGGAGCAGTTCTTC. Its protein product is CASSLVKLRVREQFF.